The present T cell receptor (beta chain) was sequenced within a study of monozygotic twins with inflammatory bowel disease. Template-switch reactions added UMIs with a 6-nucleotide sample barcode. TCRdb reprocessed the 5' RACE reads and keeps a single row for each CDR3 protein, giving no DNA. The repertoire shows more than 300,000 distinct CDR3 sequences; the top ten hold 2.6%. Germline V lookup: CDR1 KGHDR, CDR2 SFDVKD. CDR3 length equals 12 residues. Sequenced sample: blood. The gene calls are TRBV24-1 and TRBJ1-1. The source is a human donor with ulcerative colitis or Crohn's disease, or a healthy co-twin of an affected twin (not recorded which). CDR3 region: CATSDGMIEAFF.